This entry concerns a single T cell receptor (beta chain). The data were taken from a study of T cell changes during pregnancy in multiple sclerosis. Germline trimming cut 0 bases from V and 5 bases from J; bases unmatched to any gene: 9. Germline values: CDR1 SEHNR, CDR2 FQNEAQ (reference sequence). This CDR3 region has 16 residues. The data were produced by immunoSEQ multiplex PCR, yet TCRdb's version contains in-frame clones alone and is incomplete. The sample consists of tens of thousands of clones, around nine tenths of them appearing once. Sequences were derived from peripheral blood, sampled in the second trimester of pregnancy. This chain connects TRBV7-9 to TRBJ1-2; 7 positions match TRBD1. The sequence was obtained from a female donor in good health, enrolled as a control in a pregnancy study. The CDR3 protein is CASSLAGTVGRYGYTF. CDR3 DNA sequence: TGTGCCAGCAGCTTAGCAGGGACAGTTGGTCGATATGGCTACACCTTC.